Presented here are 3 T cell receptor beta chains from one specimen sequenced in a study of OX40 agonist ivuxolimab in advanced cancers. Using immunoSEQ multiplex PCR, the repertoire was profiled, and TCRdb retains in-frame clones only, with some absent. The repertoire has about 76,000 clones, 85% to 90% of them found once; the top ten carry 10% to 15%. The material sequenced was CD4+ or CD8+ T cells sorted from blood, taken in a trial of the OX40 agonist ivuxolimab. These receptors all come from an adult with an advanced solid tumor such as melanoma, head and neck, liver or kidney cancer.

The J gene is TRBJ2-3, the V gene TRBV21-1; no check of the table's D call, TRBD2, against the DNA was made. TRBV21-1 is given as a pseudogene. This CDR3 is built from 18 residues. CDR3 bases: TGTGCCAGCAGCAAAGAGTTGGCTAGCGGGAGGGTTAGGGATACGCAGTATTTT. Translated, it gives CASSKELASGRVRDTQYF.

This chain uses TRBV5-1 with TRBJ2-5; D remains ambiguous. Germline V gene data show CDR1 as SGHRS and CDR2 as YFSETQ. Between the trimmed V and J ends, which lost 6 bases and 5 bases, there was a span of 23 bases. The CDR3 extends over 16 amino acids. In DNA, the CDR3 is TGCGCCAGCATAAAAACACGCGGTGGGGTGGGGGAGACCCAGTACTTC. Translating it yields CASIKTRGGVGETQYF. The full variable domain, in which reference TRBV5-1 and TRBJ2-5 provide the parts outside the CDR3, is KAGVTQTPRYLIKTRGQQVTLSCSPISGHRSVSWYQQTPGQGLQFLFEYFSETQRNKGNFPGRFSGRQFSNSRSEMNVSTLELGDSALYLCASIKTRGGVGETQYFGPGTRLLVL.

The V and J genes are TRBV7-9 and TRBJ2-7; 13 positions match TRBD2. The CDR3 extends over 15 amino acids. Germline V gene lookup returns CDR1 SEHNR and CDR2 FQNEAQ (reference sequence). V gave up 4 bases and J gave up 7 bases; unmatched junction bases: 7. CDR3 in amino acids: CASSYTSGRGGEQYF. The CDR3 region has the DNA TGTGCCAGCAGCTACACTAGCGGGAGGGGAGGTGAGCAGTACTTC.